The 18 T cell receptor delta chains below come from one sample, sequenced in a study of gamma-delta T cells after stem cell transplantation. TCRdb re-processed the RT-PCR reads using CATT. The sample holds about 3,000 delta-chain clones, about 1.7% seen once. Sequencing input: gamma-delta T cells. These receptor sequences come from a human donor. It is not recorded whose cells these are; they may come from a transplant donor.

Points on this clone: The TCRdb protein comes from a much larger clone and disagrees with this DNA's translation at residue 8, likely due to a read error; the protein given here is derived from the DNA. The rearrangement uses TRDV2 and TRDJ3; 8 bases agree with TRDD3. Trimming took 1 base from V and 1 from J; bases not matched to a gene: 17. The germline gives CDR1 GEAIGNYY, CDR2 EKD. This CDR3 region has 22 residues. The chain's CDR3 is CACDTVECTGGAASWDTRQMFF. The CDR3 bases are TGTGCCTGTGACACGGTTGAATGTACTGGGGGTGCCGCGTCCTGGGACACCCGACAGATGTTTTTC.

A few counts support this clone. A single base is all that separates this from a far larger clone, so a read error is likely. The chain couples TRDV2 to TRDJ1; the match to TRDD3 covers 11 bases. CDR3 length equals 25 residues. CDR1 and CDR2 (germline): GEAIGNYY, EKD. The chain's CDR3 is CACDTLNPPILGDKGPDRMTDRLIF. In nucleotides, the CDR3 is TGTGCCTGTGACACCTTAAATCCTCCCATACTGGGGGATAAGGGACCAGACCGTATGACCGATAGACTCATCTTT.

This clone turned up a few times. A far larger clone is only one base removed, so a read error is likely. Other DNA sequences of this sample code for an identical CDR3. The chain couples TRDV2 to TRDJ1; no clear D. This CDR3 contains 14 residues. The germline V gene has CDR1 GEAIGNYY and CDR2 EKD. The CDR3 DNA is TGTGCCTGCGACACTCTCACCCAGACGTCGGAACTCATCTTT. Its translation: CACDTLTQTSELIF.

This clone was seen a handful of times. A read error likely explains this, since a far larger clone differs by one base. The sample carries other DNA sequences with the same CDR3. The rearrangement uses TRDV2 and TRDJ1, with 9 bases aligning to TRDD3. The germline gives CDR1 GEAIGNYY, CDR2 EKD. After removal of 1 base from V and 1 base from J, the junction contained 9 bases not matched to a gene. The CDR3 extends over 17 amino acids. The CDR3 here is CACDTVGDIRSTDKLIF. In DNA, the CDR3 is TGTGCCTGTGACACGGTGGGGGATATAAGGTCCACCGATAAACTCATCTTT.

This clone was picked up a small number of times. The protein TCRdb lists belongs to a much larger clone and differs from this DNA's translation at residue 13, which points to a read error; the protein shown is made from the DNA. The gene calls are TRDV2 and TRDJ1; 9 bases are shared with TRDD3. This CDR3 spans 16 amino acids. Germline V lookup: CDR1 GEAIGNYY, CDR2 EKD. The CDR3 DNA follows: TGTGCCTGTGACTTACTGGGGGACTTCAACACCGATAGACTCATCTTT. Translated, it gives CACDLLGDFNTDRLIF.

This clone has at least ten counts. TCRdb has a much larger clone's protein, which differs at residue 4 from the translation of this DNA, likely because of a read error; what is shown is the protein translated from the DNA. The CDR3 coding sequence is TGTGCCTGTGGCCCTTTACTGGGGGATTCCACCGATAAACTCATCTTT. This sequence encodes CACGPLLGDSTDKLIF. This rearrangement joins TRDV2 to TRDJ1, with 10 bases lining up with TRDD3. Germline V gene data show CDR1 as GEAIGNYY and CDR2 as EKD. The CDR3 loop spans 16 amino acids. Trimming removed 5 bases from V and 1 base from J; junction bases left unmatched: 9.

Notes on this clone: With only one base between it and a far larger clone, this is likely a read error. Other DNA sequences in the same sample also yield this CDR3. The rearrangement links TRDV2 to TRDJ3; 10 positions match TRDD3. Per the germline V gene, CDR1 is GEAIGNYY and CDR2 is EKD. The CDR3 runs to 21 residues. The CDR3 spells CACDSVEGDTRPTWDTRQMFF. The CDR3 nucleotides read TGCGCCTGTGACTCCGTAGAGGGGGATACGCGACCCACCTGGGACACCCGACAGATGTTTTTC.

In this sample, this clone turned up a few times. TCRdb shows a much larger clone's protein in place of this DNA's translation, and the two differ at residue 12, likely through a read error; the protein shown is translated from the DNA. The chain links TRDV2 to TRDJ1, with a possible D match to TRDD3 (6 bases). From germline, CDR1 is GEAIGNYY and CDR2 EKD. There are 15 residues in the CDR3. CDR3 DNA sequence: TGTGCCTGTGACACGTTGGGGATGGGGACCGATGAACTCATCTTT. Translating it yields CACDTLGMGTDELIF.

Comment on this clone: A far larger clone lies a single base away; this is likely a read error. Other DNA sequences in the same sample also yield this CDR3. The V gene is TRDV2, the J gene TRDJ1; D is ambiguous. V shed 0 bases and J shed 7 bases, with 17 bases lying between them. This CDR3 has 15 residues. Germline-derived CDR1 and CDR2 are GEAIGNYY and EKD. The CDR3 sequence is CACDTVGRDTGKLIF. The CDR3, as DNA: TGTGCCTGTGACACCGTCGGGCGGGACACGGGTAAACTCATCTTT.

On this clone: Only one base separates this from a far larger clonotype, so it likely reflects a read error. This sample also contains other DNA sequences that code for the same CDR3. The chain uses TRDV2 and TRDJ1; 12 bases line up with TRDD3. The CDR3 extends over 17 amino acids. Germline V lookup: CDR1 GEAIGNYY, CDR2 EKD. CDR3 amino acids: CACDTLGDTAYTDKLIF. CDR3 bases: TGTGCTTGTGACACGCTGGGGGATACGGCGTACACCGATAAACTCATCTTT.

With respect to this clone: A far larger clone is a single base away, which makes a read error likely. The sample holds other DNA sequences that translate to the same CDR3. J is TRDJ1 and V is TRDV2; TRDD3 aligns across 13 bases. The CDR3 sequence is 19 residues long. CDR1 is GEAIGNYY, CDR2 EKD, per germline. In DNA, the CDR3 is TGTGCCTGTGACACCGGAGGACTGGGGGATACGCCGTCTGGCGATAAGCTCATCTTT. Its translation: CACDTGGLGDTPSGDKLIF.

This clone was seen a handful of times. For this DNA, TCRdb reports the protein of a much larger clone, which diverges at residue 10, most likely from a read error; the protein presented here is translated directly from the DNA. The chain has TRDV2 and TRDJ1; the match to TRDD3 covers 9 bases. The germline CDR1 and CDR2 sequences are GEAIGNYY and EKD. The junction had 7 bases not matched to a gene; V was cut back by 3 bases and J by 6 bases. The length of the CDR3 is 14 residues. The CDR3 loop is CACDRLGESNKLIF. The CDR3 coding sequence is TGTGCCTGTGACCGACTGGGGGAGTCCAATAAACTCATCTTT.

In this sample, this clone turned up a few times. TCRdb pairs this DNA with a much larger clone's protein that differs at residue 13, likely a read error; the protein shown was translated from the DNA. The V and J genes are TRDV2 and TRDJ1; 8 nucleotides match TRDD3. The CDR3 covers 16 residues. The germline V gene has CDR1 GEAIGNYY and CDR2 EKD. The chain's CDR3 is CACDPLWDTGTDELIF. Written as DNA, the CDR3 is TGTGCCTGTGACCCATTATGGGATACGGGGACCGATGAACTCATCTTT.

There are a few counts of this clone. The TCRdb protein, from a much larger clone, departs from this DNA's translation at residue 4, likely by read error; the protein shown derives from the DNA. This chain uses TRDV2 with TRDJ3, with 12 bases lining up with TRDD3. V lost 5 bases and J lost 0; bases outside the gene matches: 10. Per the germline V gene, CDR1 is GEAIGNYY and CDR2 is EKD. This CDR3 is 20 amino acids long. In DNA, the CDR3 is TGTGCCTGTGGCACGACTGGGGGATACTCGAGCTCCTGGGACACCCGACAGATGTTTTTC. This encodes CACGTTGGYSSSWDTRQMFF.

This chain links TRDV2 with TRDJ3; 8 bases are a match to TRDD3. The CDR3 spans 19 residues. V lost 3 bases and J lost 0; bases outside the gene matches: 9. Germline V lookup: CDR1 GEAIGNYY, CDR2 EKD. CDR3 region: CACDVTGGYSSWDTRQMFF. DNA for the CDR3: TGTGCCTGTGACGTAACTGGGGGCTATAGCTCCTGGGACACCCGACAGATGTTTTTC.

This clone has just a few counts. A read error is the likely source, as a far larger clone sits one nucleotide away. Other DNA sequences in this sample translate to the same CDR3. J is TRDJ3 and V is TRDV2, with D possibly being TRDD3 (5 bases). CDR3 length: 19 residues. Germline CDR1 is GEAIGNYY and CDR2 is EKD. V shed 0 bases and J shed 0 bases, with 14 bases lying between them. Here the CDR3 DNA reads TGTGCCTGTGACACCGTAGGGGACACCAGCTCCTGGGACACCCGACAGATGTTTTTC. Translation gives CACDTVGDTSSWDTRQMFF.

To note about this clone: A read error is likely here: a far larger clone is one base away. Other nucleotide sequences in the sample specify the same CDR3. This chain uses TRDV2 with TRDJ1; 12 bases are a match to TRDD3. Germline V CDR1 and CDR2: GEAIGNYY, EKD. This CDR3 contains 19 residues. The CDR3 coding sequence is TGTGCCTGTGACCCGGTACTGGGGGATACACAGTTGTACACCGATAAGCTCATCTTT. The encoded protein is CACDPVLGDTQLYTDKLIF.

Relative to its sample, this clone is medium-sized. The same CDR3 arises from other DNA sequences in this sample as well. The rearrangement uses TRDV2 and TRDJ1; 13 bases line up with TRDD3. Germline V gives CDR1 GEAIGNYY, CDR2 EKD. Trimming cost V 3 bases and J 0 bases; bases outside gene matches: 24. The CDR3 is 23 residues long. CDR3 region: CACDPLGGTGGYVKGGYTDKLIF. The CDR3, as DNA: TGTGCCTGTGACCCGCTGGGGGGTACTGGGGGATACGTAAAAGGAGGCTACACCGATAAACTCATCTTT.